This is a list of T cell receptor beta chains from one sample in a study of cytomegalovirus exposure and HLA in healthy donors. Profiled with immunoSEQ multiplex PCR; TCRdb holds only in-frame clones, not every one. The sample carries some 110,000 clones, approximately 70% recorded once. What was sequenced was PBMCs. These receptors all come from a woman aged 40 to 50 in good health and CMV-seropositive. CDR3s include the opening cysteine and the closing phenylalanine or tryptophan. The D gene is left open where the match is weak. Expanded clones get a size class; other rows say once, few or many, or leave the size out.

J | size | length | V | D | DNA | CDR3
TRBJ2-7 | NA | 15 | TRBV10-3 | TRBD2 | TGTGCCACAAGCGGGGCGGGGGTTGCCCCCTACGAGCAGTACTTC | CATSGAGVAPYEQYF
TRBJ2-1 | NA | 15 | TRBV28 | NA | TGTGCCAGCAGCAGAAGGGGGGGATCTTACAATGAGCAGTTCTTC | CASSRRGGSYNEQFF
TRBJ1-2 | NA | 15 | TRBV6-5 | TRBD1 | TGTGCCAGCAGTTACTCTACCAGGGGGACCTATGGCTACACCTTC | CASSYSTRGTYGYTF
TRBJ1-1 | once | 13 | TRBV5-1 | NA | TGCGCCAGCAGCTTGGCCTGGGGGCACGAAGCTTTCTTT | CASSLAWGHEAFF
TRBJ1-4 | once | 15 | TRBV9 | NA | TGTGCCAGCAGCGTAGCCGGACAACCTAATGAAAAACTGTTTTTT | CASSVAGQPNEKLFF
TRBJ1-2 | NA | 13 | TRBV6-5 | TRBD1 | TGTGCCAGCAGTTACCAACGGACAGGTCAGAACACCTTC | CASSYQRTGQNTF
TRBJ2-7 | NA | 11 | TRBV28 | NA | TGTGCCAGCAGGCAGGGCTACGAGCAGTACTTC | CASRQGYEQYF
TRBJ2-2 | few | 17 | TRBV12-5 | TRBD2 | TGTGCTAGTGGTTCGAAGGGACTAGCCGCGCGGGCCGGGGAGCTGTTTTTT | CASGSKGLAARAGELFF
TRBJ2-1 | few | 14 | TRBV7-2 | TRBD2 | TGTGCCAGCAGCTTGGGACTAGCGGGAGACTGGGAGTTCTTC | CASSLGLAGDWEFF
TRBJ2-7 | NA | 15 | TRBV4-2 | NA | TGTGCCAGCAGCCAATCGTCTAGGCTGAACTACGAGCAGTACTTC | CASSQSSRLNYEQYF
TRBJ1-5 | NA | 15 | TRBV7-7 | NA | TGTGCCAGCAGCTTTGGCAGGGGTGGGAATCAGCCCCAGCATTTT | CASSFGRGGNQPQHF
TRBJ1-2 | few | 15 | TRBV19 | NA | TGTGCCAGTAGTGTATGGCAGGGAGGGAACTATGGCTACACCTTC | CASSVWQGGNYGYTF
TRBJ2-3 | NA | 14 | TRBV6-5 | NA | TGTGCCAGCAGCCATAAGGGGAGGTTGCATACGCAGTATTTT | CASSHKGRLHTQYF
TRBJ2-2 | once | 16 | TRBV7-8 | NA | TGTGCCAGCAGCTTAGCGCTGAACAGAAACACCGGGGAGCTGTTTTTT | CASSLALNRNTGELFF
TRBJ2-5 | NA | 12 | TRBV2 | NA | TGTGCCAGCACTCTGGCAGGGAAGGGTCGGTACTTC | CASTLAGKGRYF
TRBJ1-1 | NA | 12 | TRBV6-5 | NA | TGTGCCAGCAGTTACGCGGGCACTGAAGCTTTCTTT | CASSYAGTEAFF